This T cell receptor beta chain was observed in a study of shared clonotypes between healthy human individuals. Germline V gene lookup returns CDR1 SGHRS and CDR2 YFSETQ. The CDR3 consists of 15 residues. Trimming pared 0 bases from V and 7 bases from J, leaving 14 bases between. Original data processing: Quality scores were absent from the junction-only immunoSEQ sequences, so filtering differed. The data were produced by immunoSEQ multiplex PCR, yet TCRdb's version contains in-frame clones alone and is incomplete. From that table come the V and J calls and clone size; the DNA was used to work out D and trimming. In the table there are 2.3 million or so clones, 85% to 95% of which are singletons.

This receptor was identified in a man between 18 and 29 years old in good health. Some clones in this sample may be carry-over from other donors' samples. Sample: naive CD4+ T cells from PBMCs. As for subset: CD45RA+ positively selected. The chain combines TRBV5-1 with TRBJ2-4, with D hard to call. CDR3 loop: CASSLARSSNNIQYF. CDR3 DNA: TGCGCCAGCAGCTTGGCCCGGTCCTCTAACAACATTCAGTACTTC.